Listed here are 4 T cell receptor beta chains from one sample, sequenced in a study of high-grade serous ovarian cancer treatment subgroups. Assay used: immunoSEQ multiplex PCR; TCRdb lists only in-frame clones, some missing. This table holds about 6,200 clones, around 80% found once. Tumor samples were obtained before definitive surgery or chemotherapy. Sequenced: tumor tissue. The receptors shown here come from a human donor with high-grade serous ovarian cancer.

The CDR3 region has the DNA TGCGCCAGCAGTGAGTCAATAGCGGGGGGCAGGAATGAGCAGTTCTTC. Protein: CASSESIAGGRNEQFF. V and J are TRBV10-1 and TRBJ2-1, with 10 bases that match TRBD2. The V segment lost 0 bases and the J segment 7 bases; nucleotides outside the gene matches: 6. The germline V gene encodes CDR1 WNHNN and CDR2 SYGVQD (reference sequence). The CDR3 covers 16 residues.

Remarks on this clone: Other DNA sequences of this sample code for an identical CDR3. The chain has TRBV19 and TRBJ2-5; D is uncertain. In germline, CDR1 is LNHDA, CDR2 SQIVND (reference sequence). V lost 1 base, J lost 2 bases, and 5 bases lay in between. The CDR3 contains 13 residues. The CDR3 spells CASSIGQQETQYF. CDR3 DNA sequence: TGTGCCAGTAGTATAGGGCAGCAAGAGACCCAGTACTTC.

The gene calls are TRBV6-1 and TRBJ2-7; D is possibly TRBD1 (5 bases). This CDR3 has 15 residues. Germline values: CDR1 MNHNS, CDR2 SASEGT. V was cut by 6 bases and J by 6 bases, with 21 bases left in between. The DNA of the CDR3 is TGTGCCAGCAGCCCCTTTGGGGCCACGGCCCTCGAGCAGTACTTC. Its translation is CASSPFGATALEQYF.

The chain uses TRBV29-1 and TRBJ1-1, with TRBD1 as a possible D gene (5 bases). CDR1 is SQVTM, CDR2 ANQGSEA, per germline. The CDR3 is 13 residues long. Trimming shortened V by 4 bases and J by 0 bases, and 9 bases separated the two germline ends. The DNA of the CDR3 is TGCAGCGTTGGGGGCAGAGTGAACACTGAAGCTTTCTTT. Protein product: CSVGGRVNTEAFF.